The T cell receptor beta chain described here comes from a study of T cell responses to AZD1222 COVID-19 vaccine. Analyses pooled second doses at about 4 or about 12 weeks. TCRdb's table, derived via immunoSEQ multiplex PCR, lists solely in-frame clones and lacks some. The profile shows 120,000 or so clones, 88% of them singletons. Germline assignment: CDR1 MNHEY and CDR2 SVGEGT. CDR3 length equals 15 residues. V gave up 5 bases and J gave up 7 bases; unmatched junction bases: 8. The sequences come from peripheral blood, collected 28 days after the second AZD1222 dose. The V gene is TRBV6-2 or TRBV6-3, the J gene TRBJ1-6; 7 bases are a match to TRBD1. The clonotype comes from an adult who received the AZD1222 COVID-19 vaccine. Written as DNA, the CDR3 is TGTGCCAGCAGTGCCCGACAGGGACCGAATTCACCCCTCCACTTT. This encodes CASSARQGPNSPLHF.